This T cell receptor (beta chain) was obtained from a study of blood T cell repertoires in COVID-19. Across the whole study: COVID-19 samples from acute and convalescent phases originated in the United States, Italy and Spain. From T cells, B-cell-depleted T cells, or PBMCs came the material, which was cDNA or gDNA.

Original methodology: Amplification of reference gene primers was used by the study to estimate nucleated cell counts. Sequencing was performed with immunoSEQ multiplex PCR; in TCRdb, only in-frame clones are kept and a portion is missing. For V, J and clone size, that table is used; D and trimming come from the DNA. The sample has 80,000 to 100,000 clones; 80% are singletons. This CDR3 has 16 amino acids. Germline loops: CDR1 MDHEN, CDR2 SYDVKM. The trim removed 11 bases at V and 0 bases at J, leaving 10 bases unmatched. The TCR comes from a human donor in a cohort sampled during active COVID-19. The J gene is TRBJ2-3, the V gene TRBV28; TRBD2 aligns across 11 bases. The sample consisted of peripheral blood. This CDR3 is CAASGTSGSSTDTQYF. The CDR3 bases are TGTGCCGCTTCCGGGACTAGCGGTTCTAGCACAGATACGCAGTATTTT.